This paragraph covers one T cell receptor (beta chain) sequence. Its antigen is as yet unknown. This specimen belongs to a study of shared clonotypes between healthy human individuals. Libraries were prepared by immunoSEQ multiplex PCR; TCRdb keeps only in-frame clonotypes and omits some of them. The sample carries about 2 million clones, around 96% recorded once. General observations from the study: Only blood samples were collected, and tissue repertoires likely differ.

Naive CD8 cells lacked CD45RO and underwent positive selection for CCR7, leaving out terminally differentiated effector memory CD45RA+ cells. Participating donors were healthy, HIV-negative adults free of recent acute infections or vaccinations. The sequence came from a man between 18 and 29 years old in good health. The sample consisted of naive CD8+ T cells sorted from blood.

CDR3 DNA: TGCGCCAGCAGCCTTTCCCCCCTGACTAGTCTCTCCTACGAGCAGTACTTC. This translates into CASSLSPLTSLSYEQYF. V is TRBV4-1 and J is TRBJ2-7; possible D gene TRBD2, 6 bases. The CDR3 has 17 amino acids. Looked up from germline, CDR1 is MGHRA and CDR2 is YSYEKL. Between the trimmed V and J ends, which lost 4 bases and 0 bases, there was a span of 19 bases.